This T cell receptor beta chain was documented in a study of cytomegalovirus exposure and HLA in healthy donors. Across the whole study: Early released data had tens of millions of unique TCRs, all coming from HLA-typed donors.

PCR involved 60 Vbeta and 13 Jbeta primers. Profiled with immunoSEQ multiplex PCR; TCRdb holds only in-frame clones, not every one. The sample lists about 200,000 clones, around nine tenths seen once, with 1.5% to 2% in the top ten. The study's findings and limits: A further, later analysis showed that HLA-associated TCR beta chains (compared with equally common others) were more clonally expanded. Certain sequence variants were highly shared and formed a cluster, and this cluster was likely a sequencing artifact.

This CDR3 spans 14 amino acids. Trimming at V came to 6 bases and at J to 1 base, leaving 5 bases not matched to a gene. The germline V gene has CDR1 MNHNS and CDR2 SASEGT. A note on this clone: Its cognate antigen is unknown.

The chain links TRBV6-1 to TRBJ1-2; 7 bases fit TRBD1. What was sequenced was PBMCs. The source is a woman younger than 35 in good health and CMV-seronegative. The DNA of the CDR3 is TGTGCCAGCAGATCGACAGGGAATAACTATGGCTACACCTTC. This gives the protein CASRSTGNNYGYTF.